The 18 T cell receptor beta chains below come from one sample, sequenced in a study of OX40 agonist ivuxolimab in advanced cancers. Data came from immunoSEQ multiplex PCR; TCRdb stores just in-frame clones and leaves some out. The table records under 25,000 clones, over 75% of them present only once. Sequencing was performed on CD4+ or CD8+ T cells sorted from blood, taken in a trial of the OX40 agonist ivuxolimab. Source of these receptors: an adult with an advanced solid tumor such as melanoma, head and neck, liver or kidney cancer.

The genes are TRBV9 and TRBJ2-1, with D possibly TRBD2 on 6 matching bases. V gave up 3 bases and J gave up 10 bases, with 11 bases separating them. Germline CDR1 and CDR2: SGDLS and YYNGEE. This CDR3 has 12 residues. CDR3 DNA: TGTGCCAGCAGCGACGGGGGAGGAGAGCAGTTCTTC. This encodes CASSDGGGEQFF.

The chain has TRBV11-1 and TRBJ2-7, with D possibly being TRBD1 (6 bases). Germline V gene sequence: CDR1 SGHAT, CDR2 FQDESV (reference sequence). This CDR3 region has 18 residues. V was shortened by 0 bases and J by 1 base, with 19 bases between the two germline ends. The CDR3 DNA is TGTGCCAGCAGCTTAGCGCACAGGGATACCGGTGGATCCTACGAGCAGTACTTC. Amino acid sequence: CASSLAHRDTGGSYEQYF.

The gene calls are TRBV29-1 and TRBJ2-1; D may be TRBD1 (6 bases). Germline loops: CDR1 SQVTM, CDR2 ANQGSEA. This CDR3 contains 14 residues. The V end lost 3 bases, the J end lost 0 bases, and 9 bases lay between the germline ends. The CDR3 region is CSVETDSSYNEQFF. The CDR3 DNA reads TGCAGCGTTGAGACGGACAGCTCCTACAATGAGCAGTTCTTC.

J is TRBJ2-1 and V is TRBV19, with TRBD1 matching 8 bases. Trimming removed 0 bases from V and 6 bases from J; junction bases left unmatched: 7. Germline V gene lookup returns CDR1 LNHDA and CDR2 SQIVND (reference sequence). CDR3 length equals 16 residues. CDR3 sequence reads: CASSIDQGADGNEQFF. For the CDR3, the DNA is TGTGCCAGTAGTATAGATCAGGGGGCGGACGGCAATGAGCAGTTCTTC.

This chain uses TRBV29-1 with TRBJ2-7; no definite D call. V lost 7 bases, J lost 0 bases, and 10 bases lay in between. The CDR3 loop spans 12 amino acids. CDR1 is SQVTM, CDR2 ANQGSEA, per germline. The DNA for the CDR3 is TGCAGCGCCAACACGGGCTCCTACGAGCAGTACTTC. It yields the protein CSANTGSYEQYF.

The chain carries TRBV18 and TRBJ1-1; possibly TRBD1 for D (5 bases). The CDR3 is 19 amino acids. CDR1 is KGHSH and CDR2 is LQKENI in the germline V gene. Trimming cost V 2 bases and J 1 base, with 23 bases left between them. The chain's CDR3 is CASSPNSRDPRPKNTEAFF. Written as DNA, the CDR3 is TGTGCCAGCTCACCAAATAGTCGGGACCCACGACCTAAGAACACTGAAGCTTTCTTT.

The chain uses TRBV28 and TRBJ2-7; 9 bases align to TRBD2. This CDR3 spans 12 amino acids. Germline lookup yields CDR1 MDHEN and CDR2 SYDVKM. The J segment lost 4 bases and the V segment lost 9 bases, leaving 4 bases of the junction unmatched. This CDR3 reads CASLAGPYEQYF. In DNA form, the CDR3 reads TGTGCCAGTCTAGCGGGACCATACGAGCAGTACTTC. Full variable domain (outside the CDR3, taken from reference TRBV28 and TRBJ2-7): DVKVTQSSRYLVKRTGEKVFLECVQDMDHENMFWYRQDPGLGLRLIYFSYDVKMKEKGDIPEGYSVSREKKERFSLILESASTNQTSMYLCASLAGPYEQYFGPGTRLTVT.

This chain joins TRBV9 and TRBJ2-2, with TRBD2 identical over 12 bases. CDR3 length: 18 residues. Germline trimming cut 4 bases from V and 3 bases from J; bases unmatched to any gene: 10. Germline V gene sequence: CDR1 SGDLS, CDR2 YYNGEE. The CDR3 reads CASSPNGRLAGDTGELFF. The DNA of the CDR3 is TGTGCCAGCAGCCCGAACGGGAGACTAGCGGGAGACACCGGGGAGCTGTTTTTT.

The rearrangement uses TRBV29-1 and TRBJ2-5; D tentatively reads TRBD1 or TRBD2 (5 bases each). The V end lost 6 bases, the J end lost 1 base, and 21 bases lay between the germline ends. Germline CDR1 is SQVTM and CDR2 is ANQGSEA. The CDR3 consists of 16 residues. The CDR3 is CSVGEHVRQPQETQYF. The CDR3 coding sequence is TGCAGCGTGGGGGAGCACGTTAGACAACCCCAAGAGACCCAGTACTTC.

This clone showed up just once. The V call is TRBV29-1, the J call TRBJ1-1; D is ambiguous. This CDR3 has 13 residues. Trimming left V 7 bases short and J 3 bases short, with 15 bases between. Germline V gives CDR1 SQVTM, CDR2 ANQGSEA. CDR3 sequence: CSARYREYTEAFF. Written as DNA, the CDR3 is TGCAGCGCCCGATATCGAGAGTACACTGAAGCTTTCTTT.

The CDR3 DNA reads as TGCGCCAGCAGCTCAGGGGTGGGAACCACCGGGGAGCTGTTTTTT. As protein: CASSSGVGTTGELFF. The rearrangement joins TRBV5-1 to TRBJ2-2; TRBD1 might be the D (6 bases). The CDR3 totals 15 residues. Trimming cost V 3 bases and J 4 bases, with 13 bases left between them. CDR1 SGHRS and CDR2 YFSETQ come from the germline V gene.

The rearrangement links TRBV29-1 to TRBJ1-1; no clear D gene. The CDR3 runs 13 residues. The V and J ends lost 4 bases and 8 bases respectively, with 17 bases between them. From germline, CDR1 is SQVTM and CDR2 ANQGSEA. DNA for the CDR3: TGCAGCGTTGTTGGAGTTACCTTAGCGGAAGCTTTCTTT. Protein: CSVVGVTLAEAFF.

This clone has a single count. The chain recombines TRBV7-2 with TRBJ1-2; D remains unclear. Germline V gene data show CDR1 as SGHTA and CDR2 as FQGNSA. This CDR3 comprises 12 residues. V shed 1 base and J shed 8 bases, with 8 bases lying between them. The CDR3 loop is CASSLGFGGYTF. For the CDR3, the DNA is TGTGCCAGCAGCTTAGGGTTTGGAGGCTACACCTTC.

The table lists this clone with a few counts. The V gene is TRBV19, the J gene TRBJ2-5, with 10 bases aligning to TRBD1. CDR3 length: 15 amino acids. V lost 6 bases, J lost 7 bases, and 11 bases stayed unmatched. Germline V gene data show CDR1 as LNHDA and CDR2 as SQIVND (reference sequence). DNA for the CDR3: TGTGCCAGTAGCGGGGGGACAGGGGCCATGGGGACCCAGTACTTC. This codes for CASSGGTGAMGTQYF.

The J gene is TRBJ1-6, the V gene TRBV7-9; D perhaps matches TRBD1 (6 bases). Between the trimmed V and J ends, which lost 5 bases and 1 base, there was a span of 12 bases. This CDR3 is built from 16 residues. Germline V gene sequence: CDR1 SEHNR, CDR2 FQNEAQ (reference sequence). In DNA, the CDR3 is TGTGCCAGCAGCCTAACTACAGGGTCCTATAATTCACCCCTCCACTTT. It codes for CASSLTTGSYNSPLHF.

The count of this clone is one. The V gene is TRBV6-1, the J gene TRBJ2-7, with D uncertain. The germline V gene has CDR1 MNHNS and CDR2 SASEGT. Trimming pared 8 bases from V and 3 bases from J, leaving 5 bases between. The CDR3 is made up of 10 amino acids. The DNA of the CDR3 is TGTGCCAGCGAAGACTACGAGCAGTACTTC. Protein product: CASEDYEQYF.

The rearrangement uses TRBV6-5 and TRBJ1-5; D remains ambiguous. Trimming stripped 6 bases from V and 0 bases from J, with 6 bases between. Germline V lookup: CDR1 MNHEY, CDR2 SVGAGI. This CDR3 is built from 13 residues. The CDR3 loop reads CASSFYSNQPQHF. As DNA, the CDR3 is TGTGCCAGCAGCTTTTATAGCAATCAGCCCCAGCATTTT.

This sequence joins TRBV28 and TRBJ1-6; TRBD1 aligns across 10 bases. Germline assignment: CDR1 MDHEN and CDR2 SYDVKM. This CDR3 is built from 18 residues. The junction had 21 bases not matched to a gene; V was cut back by 10 bases and J by 9 bases. The CDR3 sequence: CATACIPGQGCPSSPLHF. The CDR3 DNA follows: TGTGCCACCGCGTGCATACCGGGACAGGGGTGCCCAAGTTCACCCCTCCACTTT.